The sequence of this TCR beta chain was determined in a study of blood T cell repertoires in COVID-19 (dated by TCRdb to between 2020 and 2021). With respect to the entire study: Samples covering the acute and convalescent phases of COVID-19 were provided by collaborators in the United States, Italy and Spain. The sample metadata nearly always contained a de-identified subject ID, COVID-19 status, age in years and sex. The material from the prospective study consisted of cDNA or gDNA derived from T cells, B-cell-depleted T cells, or PBMCs. A freely available public database, intended as a resource for researchers studying the immune response to SARS-CoV-2, is where the repertoires were released. The dataset comprised deeply sampled blood TCRbeta repertoires from subjects exposed to, actively infected with, or recovered from COVID-19. Samples came from the ongoing ImmuneRACE study (first 160 participants) plus 1,254 subjects from 6 global collaborators. Where HLA class I and class II types were available, the types were taken from metadata supplied by the sample provider, not from assay-based typing.

TCRbeta CDR3 regions were amplified from genomic DNA using the immunoSEQ Assay, a bias-controlled multiplex PCR. As for how the authors treated the data: Nucleated cell counts per sample were estimated from amplification of reference gene primers within the assay. To quantify the absolute abundance of each unique TCRbeta CDR3 rearrangement, sequence reads were collapsed and filtered. Productive Simpson clonality was computed per sample as the square root of Simpson's diversity index over productive rearrangements. Imported from immuneACCESS, the table was reduced by TCRdb to in-frame sequences with V and J called. These copies leave out some clones; in studies compared against another copy, an unresolved V gene accounts for under half, and the cause of the remainder is not known. D and trimming were read from the DNA, whereas the V and J calls and clone size are those reported in that table. This sample has some 220,000 clones in its table, and 75% to 85% of those were observed once. The ten largest clones represent less than 6.5% of the sample.

Measured from the cysteine to the phenylalanine, the CDR3 is 15 residues long. Just CDR3 DNA is preserved here, 45 bases in frame from base 1. V drops 1 base and J drops 6 bases, leaving 12 bases in between. CDR1 and CDR2, per the germline V gene (reference sequence), are MNHEY and SMNVEV. One collaborating source in Seattle enrolled patients while the patients were actively infected and followed the patients over time throughout the course of disease. Collaborating institutions collected whole blood in K2EDTA tubes following their own protocols. Collaborator samples were shipped for TCRbeta analysis as frozen whole blood, isolated PBMCs, or DNA extracted from either sample type. Findings and caveats that apply to the study as a whole: The quantity of clinical and demographic metadata differed by source and by participant and was supplied without curation.

A remark on this clone: Its target antigen remains unknown. One base away there is no much larger clone; base qualities are not given.

The V gene is TRBV27 and the J gene is TRBJ2-2; a tentative D match to TRBD1 spans 6 bases. The TCR was taken from a man aged 50-60 years with COVID-19, enrolled during active disease. Material for sequencing was peripheral blood. The CDR3 has the sequence CASSLLGRGAGELFF. The DNA reads as follows: TGTGCCAGCAGTTTATTAGGCAGGGGTGCCGGGGAGCTGTTTTTT.